This TCR beta chain came from a study of shared clonotypes between healthy human individuals. Study-level information: Aged 18 to 49, the donors were a couple of women and three men.

V gave up 2 bases and J gave up 3 bases; unmatched junction bases: 0. Germline V gene lookup returns CDR1 SQVTM and CDR2 ANQGSEA. This CDR3 spans 13 amino acids. Cells designated naive CD8 were CD45RO-negative and were positively selected for CCR7, with terminally differentiated effector memory CD45RA+ cells excluded. Here immunoSEQ multiplex PCR was the method, and the copy in TCRdb shows in-frame clones only, minus some. This sample has under 1 million clones; 90% to 98% occur once, and the top ten carry less than 0.25%. This rearrangement joins TRBV29-1 to TRBJ2-2, with TRBD1 identical over 7 bases. The source is a man in his thirties or forties in good health. Sequencing was carried out using naive CD8+ T cells sorted from blood. In DNA form, the CDR3 reads TGCAGCGTTGAACAGGGGGACACCGGGGAGCTGTTTTTT. It encodes CSVEQGDTGELFF.